This record looks at one TCR beta chain sequence and its context. The antigen is unknown. Generated by immunoSEQ multiplex PCR, the TCRdb table keeps only in-frame clones and is missing some. Among roughly 60,000 clones, about 90% were seen once, and the ten largest hold about 1.2%. This record belongs to a study of cytomegalovirus exposure and HLA in healthy donors. Study in general: The same platform was used for the 130 or so validation repertoires as for the approximately 610 first-cohort repertoires, as reported in a later analysis. Study results and limitations: Listed as cytomegalovirus-associated were 150 or so TCR beta chains. There were some public TCRs occurring in many donors, but most TCR sequences were rare.

Looked up from germline, CDR1 is SGHTS and CDR2 is YDEGEE. This CDR3 spans 16 amino acids. V was trimmed by 7 bases and J by 3 bases, leaving 20 bases between them. The donors were part of the 120-subject validation cohort, which stood apart from the roughly 730-subject first cohort. Material: PBMCs. The chain carries TRBV5-8 and TRBJ2-1; D unresolved. The receptor's source is a woman aged 18-29 years in good health and CMV-seronegative. The CDR3 region has the DNA TGTGCCAGCTATACCCAGCACAGTAACTTCTACAATGAGCAGTTCTTC. It codes for CASYTQHSNFYNEQFF.